The 8 T cell receptor beta chains listed next were all sequenced from one sample in a study of beta chain features in type 1 diabetes. The investigators reverse transcribed all of the isolated RNA, so they sequenced expressed TCRB transcripts. Clones were read by immunoSEQ multiplex PCR, and TCRdb kept only the in-frame ones, dropping some. The sample shows 350,000 to 400,000 clones, around 16% of them seen only once. The source material was naive CD4+ T cells from blood. Every receptor here comes from a woman aged 18-29 years in good health.

The chain uses TRBV30 and TRBJ2-3, with TRBD2 as a possible D gene (6 bases). Looked up from germline, CDR1 is GTSNPN and CDR2 is SVGIG (reference sequence). V was shortened by 3 bases and J by 1 base, with 8 bases between the two germline ends. The CDR3 is made up of 13 amino acids. CDR3 amino acids: CAWRASGTDTQYF. The CDR3 coding sequence is TGTGCCTGGAGAGCTAGCGGCACAGATACGCAGTATTTT.

The V and J genes are TRBV29-1 and TRBJ1-1; 7 bases agree with TRBD1. The CDR3 has 14 residues. V lost 5 bases to trimming and J lost 4 bases; unmatched junction nucleotides: 10. Per germline, CDR1 SQVTM and CDR2 ANQGSEA. In DNA, the CDR3 is TGCAGCGTTAGACATGACAGGGATCGCACTGAAGCTTTCTTT. Translating it yields CSVRHDRDRTEAFF.

The chain links TRBV18 to TRBJ1-5, with D uncertain. V was clipped by 6 bases and J by 2 bases, with 11 bases between them. Germline CDR1 KGHSH, CDR2 LQKENI. There are 14 residues in the CDR3. The CDR3 here is CASSRERGNQPQHF. The DNA for the CDR3 is TGTGCCAGCTCGCGAGAACGGGGCAATCAGCCCCAGCATTTT.

This chain connects TRBV9 to TRBJ2-2; no definite D call. This CDR3 is 15 amino acids long. Germline V gene sequence: CDR1 SGDLS, CDR2 YYNGEE. V lost 0 bases and J 6 bases, leaving 12 bases between the germline ends. The CDR3 region has the DNA TGTGCCAGCAGCGTAGGACTTTCTCGGGCCGGGGAGCTGTTTTTT. As protein: CASSVGLSRAGELFF. The whole variable domain, filled in from reference TRBV9 and TRBJ2-2, reads DSGVTQTPKHLITATGQRVTLRCSPRSGDLSVYWYQQSLDQGLQFLIQYYNGEERAKGNILERFSAQQFPDLHSELNLSSLELGDSALYFCASSVGLSRAGELFFGEGSRLTVL.

The V call is TRBV5-1, the J call TRBJ1-1; D is unresolved. The germline V and J ends were trimmed by 3 bases and 3 bases, with 12 bases remaining between them. The CDR3 loop spans 14 amino acids. Germline lookup yields CDR1 SGHRS and CDR2 YFSETQ. CDR3 protein: CASSSREGHTEAFF. In nucleotides, the CDR3 is TGCGCCAGCAGCTCCCGAGAGGGCCACACTGAAGCTTTCTTT.

This clone was picked up a small number of times. The J gene is TRBJ1-2, the V gene TRBV2; unclear D gene. Deletions cut 7 bases from V and 7 bases from J, with 19 bases between. Germline assignment: CDR1 SNHLY and CDR2 FYNNEI. The CDR3 is made up of 14 amino acids. The CDR3 protein is CASTKDEGSSGYTF. CDR3 coding DNA: TGTGCCAGCACCAAGGACGAGGGATCTTCTGGCTACACCTTC.

This sequence joins TRBV7-8 and TRBJ1-5; TRBD1 matches at 7 bases. V lost 3 bases to trimming and J lost 2 bases; unmatched junction nucleotides: 7. Germline CDR1 is SGHVS and CDR2 is FQNEAQ. This CDR3 contains 16 residues. The CDR3 DNA sequence: TGTGCCAGCAGCTTCCAGGGGGAGTCGGGCAATCAGCCCCAGCATTTT. Translating it yields CASSFQGESGNQPQHF.

This clone was observed a handful of times. This sequence joins TRBV30 and TRBJ2-7; the match to TRBD1 covers 9 bases. The ends lost 1 base at V and 2 bases at J; junction bases unmatched: 0. The CDR3 extends over 13 amino acids. CDR1 and CDR2 from the germline V gene are GTSNPN and SVGIG (reference sequence). The chain's CDR3 is CAWSGTGAYEQYF. CDR3 nucleotide sequence: TGTGCCTGGAGTGGGACAGGGGCCTACGAGCAGTACTTC.